These 21 T cell receptor beta chains came from one sample sequenced in a study of TIL therapy for anti-PD-1-resistant metastatic lung cancer. Documented time point: pre-treatment sample, taken before nivolumab and TIL therapy. The tumor samples were excised metastases, mostly pleural nodules or supraclavicular lymph nodes. Sequencing used immunoSEQ v3. Repertoires were generated with immunoSEQ multiplex PCR, while TCRdb's copy carries only in-frame clones and drops some. The data contain roughly 9,500 clones, about 74% of them singletons. Here the sequenced sample was tumor tissue, taken at baseline. The receptors derive from a person between 25 and 79 years old with non-small cell lung cancer.

The chain combines TRBV6-5 with TRBJ1-4; D is undetermined. There are 14 residues in the CDR3. Between the trimmed V and J ends, which lost 1 base and 2 bases, there was a span of 5 bases. Germline-derived CDR1 and CDR2 are MNHEY and SVGAGI. CDR3 sequence (DNA): TGTGCCAGCAGTTACTTCGGGACTAATGAAAAACTGTTTTTT. Protein sequence: CASSYFGTNEKLFF.

The J gene is TRBJ2-1, the V gene TRBV9; tentative D call: TRBD1 (6 bases). Germline loops: CDR1 SGDLS, CDR2 YYNGEE. Deletions cut 1 base from V and 9 bases from J, with 17 bases between. The CDR3 length is 15 residues. The CDR3 sequence is CASSVRTAGSGEQFF. The CDR3 DNA is TGTGCCAGCAGCGTAAGGACAGCAGGGAGCGGTGAGCAGTTCTTC.

This clone appeared a single time. The chain has TRBV2 and TRBJ1-6, with D uncertain. Germline V gene data show CDR1 as SNHLY and CDR2 as FYNNEI. This CDR3 comprises 14 residues. V lost 6 bases, J lost 9 bases, and 15 bases lay in between. CDR3 sequence reads: CASRFAGDISPLHF. The DNA of the CDR3 is TGTGCCAGCAGGTTTGCGGGTGACATTTCACCCCTCCACTTT.

The chain employs TRBV11-2 and TRBJ2-1; D is ambiguous. CDR1 SGHAT and CDR2 FQNNGV come from the germline V gene. Trimming took off 6 bases at V and 8 bases at J, with 14 bases between the two ends. CDR3 length: 13 residues. The CDR3 spells CASSPQIGHEQFF. The CDR3 DNA is TGTGCCAGCAGTCCCCAGATCGGTCATGAGCAGTTCTTC.

In regard to this clone: This specimen includes other DNA sequences encoding the same CDR3. This chain connects TRBV6-1 to TRBJ1-1; D ambiguous. From germline, CDR1 is MNHNS and CDR2 SASEGT. The V and J ends lost 5 bases and 1 base respectively, with 5 bases between them. The CDR3 length is 12 residues. CDR3 coding DNA: TGTGCCAGCAGTCGTGGGAACACTGAAGCTTTCTTT. Translated, it gives CASSRGNTEAFF.

The chain combines TRBV7-2 with TRBJ2-3; D is perhaps TRBD1 (5 bases). This CDR3 spans 15 amino acids. Germline-derived CDR1 and CDR2 are SGHTA and FQGNSA. V shed 5 bases and J shed 0 bases, with 12 bases lying between them. The CDR3, as DNA: TGTGCCAGCAGCGGAAGACAGAGTAGCACAGATACGCAGTATTTT. Amino acids: CASSGRQSSTDTQYF.

The count of this clone is one. This chain uses TRBV7-2 with TRBJ1-2; 7 bases fit TRBD1. The CDR3 has 14 residues. V lost 5 bases, J lost 4 bases, and 7 bases stayed unmatched. Germline V gives CDR1 SGHTA, CDR2 FQGNSA. The CDR3 sequence is CASSPGGAGYGYTF. The CDR3 DNA follows: TGTGCCAGCAGCCCAGGGGGGGCCGGCTATGGCTACACCTTC.

The chain recombines TRBV5-1 with TRBJ2-5, with TRBD2 matching over 10 bases. Germline V CDR1 and CDR2: SGHRS, YFSETQ. The CDR3 has 15 amino acids. V lost 4 bases, J lost 1 base, and 4 bases stayed unmatched. The CDR3 loop reads CASSRWTSGQETQYF. CDR3 sequence (DNA): TGCGCCAGCAGCCGATGGACTAGCGGCCAAGAGACCCAGTACTTC.

The V call is TRBV9, the J call TRBJ2-7; TRBD1 is a possible D gene (6 bases). Trimming left V 2 bases short and J 2 bases short, with 11 bases between. Germline lookup yields CDR1 SGDLS and CDR2 YYNGEE. This CDR3 contains 14 residues. CDR3 DNA: TGTGCCAGCAGCGTCGGACAGCCAACCTACGAGCAGTACTTC. It yields the protein CASSVGQPTYEQYF.

The genes are TRBV13 and TRBJ2-7, with TRBD2 matching 8 bases. The CDR3 consists of 14 residues. Germline lookup yields CDR1 PRHDT and CDR2 FYEKMQ (reference sequence). V dropped 4 bases and J dropped 2; count of bases not matched to a gene: 4. The CDR3 DNA reads as TGTGCCAGCAGCTCGGGACTAGTTACCTACGAGCAGTACTTC. Its translation is CASSSGLVTYEQYF.

V and J are TRBV7-2 and TRBJ2-2, with 7 bases aligning to TRBD1. CDR1 is SGHTA, CDR2 FQGNSA, per germline. V shed 5 bases, J shed 1 base, and the junction held 4 bases outside the gene matches. The CDR3 has 15 amino acids. The CDR3 bases are TGTGCCAGCAGCGAAAACAGGGGGAACACCGGGGAGCTGTTTTTT. The encoded protein is CASSENRGNTGELFF.

The genes are TRBV4-3 and TRBJ1-2, with TRBD1 identical over 10 bases. Per the germline V gene, CDR1 is LGHNA and CDR2 is YSLEER. The CDR3 totals 15 residues. V lost 3 bases to trimming and J lost 0 bases; unmatched junction nucleotides: 1. The CDR3 is CASSQGQGSNYGYTF. CDR3 DNA: TGCGCCAGCAGCCAGGGACAGGGGTCTAACTATGGCTACACCTTC.

V gene TRBV27 combines with J gene TRBJ2-7; no firm D call. Trimming shortened V by 6 bases and J by 7 bases, and 16 bases separated the two germline ends. This CDR3 comprises 13 residues. Germline V CDR1 and CDR2: MNHEY, SMNVEV (reference sequence). In DNA, the CDR3 is TGTGCCAGCAGCCAGTCCCCAGTGGGGGAGCAGTACTTC. Its translation is CASSQSPVGEQYF.

This clone was counted a single time. The chain employs TRBV5-5 and TRBJ2-2; D not certain. The CDR3 extends over 10 amino acids. Germline loops: CDR1 SGHKS, CDR2 YYEKEE (reference sequence). V lost 7 bases and J 6 bases, leaving 4 bases between the germline ends. CDR3 nucleotides: TGTGCCAGCTTGGCCGGGGAGCTGTTTTTT. This sequence encodes CASLAGELFF.

This chain connects TRBV6-6 to TRBJ1-2, with a possible D match to TRBD1 (5 bases). Trimming took 5 bases from V and 8 from J, leaving 15 bases between them. The CDR3 has 13 residues. The germline gives CDR1 MNHNY, CDR2 SVGAGI (reference sequence). CDR3 amino acids: CASSGLGREGYTF. As DNA, the CDR3 is TGTGCCAGCAGTGGTCTGGGGCGCGAAGGCTACACCTTC.

This clone showed up just once. The J gene is TRBJ2-5, the V gene TRBV4-2; D is ambiguous. The CDR3 runs to 15 residues. Trimming cost V 1 base and J 2 bases, with 11 bases left between them. Germline V CDR1 and CDR2: LGHNA, YNFKEQ. CDR3 sequence (DNA): TGTGCCAGCAGCCAAGCTTCGACACAACAAGAGACCCAGTACTTC. Its protein product is CASSQASTQQETQYF.

The chain uses TRBV9 and TRBJ1-2, with D uncertain. The V gene lost 3 bases and the J gene lost 5 bases, with 14 bases spanning the gap. The V gene's germline CDR1 is SGDLS and CDR2 YYNGEE. The CDR3 is 14 residues long. The CDR3 protein is CASSADPEGYGYTF. The CDR3 bases are TGTGCCAGCAGCGCCGATCCAGAAGGTTATGGCTACACCTTC. Filled out from reference TRBV9 and TRBJ1-2, the complete variable domain reads DSGVTQTPKHLITATGQRVTLRCSPRSGDLSVYWYQQSLDQGLQFLIQYYNGEERAKGNILERFSAQQFPDLHSELNLSSLELGDSALYFCASSADPEGYGYTFGSGTRLTVV.

The chain is built from TRBV19 and TRBJ2-2, with TRBD1 as a possible D gene (6 bases). V was cut by 4 bases and J by 5 bases, with 14 bases left in between. The CDR3 has 15 amino acids. Germline CDR1 and CDR2: LNHDA and SQIVND (reference sequence). The CDR3 DNA reads TGTGCCAGTAGTAGCAACAGGGTTAGGACCGGGGAGCTGTTTTTT. Translated: CASSSNRVRTGELFF.

The chain is built from TRBV5-1 and TRBJ2-7; D may be TRBD2 (6 bases). Trimming cost V 0 bases and J 0 bases, with 10 bases left between them. This CDR3 is built from 15 residues. Per the germline V gene, CDR1 is SGHRS and CDR2 is YFSETQ. The CDR3 protein is CASSLVGGHSYEQYF. The CDR3 DNA follows: TGCGCCAGCAGCTTGGTGGGGGGTCACTCCTACGAGCAGTACTTC.

The chain uses TRBV5-1 and TRBJ1-2; 9 bases are a match to TRBD1. CDR3 length: 13 residues. V dropped 0 bases and J dropped 6; count of bases not matched to a gene: 0. Germline CDR1 SGHRS, CDR2 YFSETQ. The CDR3 loop is CASSLGQGDGYTF. The CDR3 nucleotides are TGCGCCAGCAGCTTGGGACAGGGGGATGGCTACACCTTC.

The genes are TRBV25-1 and TRBJ2-1; perhaps TRBD1 as D (5 bases). Per the germline V gene, CDR1 is MGHDK and CDR2 is SYGVNS. Between the trimmed V and J ends, which lost 4 bases and 0 bases, there was a span of 16 bases. This CDR3 has 17 amino acids. The CDR3 DNA follows: TGTGCCAGCAGTGCACTCACAGGTTTAAGCTCCTACAATGAGCAGTTCTTC. Encoded protein: CASSALTGLSSYNEQFF.